The sequence of this TCR beta chain was determined in a study of blood T cell repertoires in COVID-19. About the research overall: COVID-19 samples collected from the United States, Italy and Spain covered acute and convalescent phases. T cells, B-cell-depleted T cells, or PBMCs provided the cDNA or gDNA that served as material.

Produced via immunoSEQ multiplex PCR; TCRdb's table is partial and in-frame only. Among 200,000 to 250,000 clones listed, 75% to 85% were seen once. V lost 8 bases, J lost 3 bases, and 15 bases lay in between. The CDR3 consists of 14 residues. The germline V gene has CDR1 MNHEY and CDR2 SVGAGI. This chain joins TRBV6-5 and TRBJ2-3; a weak D match, TRBD1 (7 bases). The source material was peripheral blood. The receptor was derived from a human donor in a cohort sampled during active COVID-19. The CDR3: CASEAGGRTDTQYF. In DNA, the CDR3 is TGTGCCAGCGAGGCAGGGGGGAGGACAGATACGCAGTATTTT.